These 24 T cell receptor beta chains came from one sample sequenced in a study of CD8 T cells in ankylosing spondylitis. In TCRdb, the 5' RACE reads were re-called with MiXCR into one record per CDR3 protein. The sample lists around 23,000 distinct CDR3 sequences; around a sixth were seen once. Source material: blood. These receptors were collected from a male donor with ankylosing spondylitis or in good health (not recorded which).

This clonotype has at least ten counts. V usage is TRBV29-1 and J usage is TRBJ1-1; D not resolved. Germline V gives CDR1 SQVTM, CDR2 ANQGSEA. The CDR3 contains 11 residues. Trimming removed 5 bases from V and 4 bases from J, with 8 bases in between. The CDR3 spells CSVPGGTEAFF. The DNA for the CDR3 is TGCAGCGTTCCAGGAGGCACTGAAGCTTTCTTT. Combining the CDR3 with reference TRBV29-1 and TRBJ1-1 gives the whole variable domain SAVISQKPSRDICQRGTSLTIQCQVDSQVTMMFWYRQQPGQSLTLIATANQGSEATYESGFVIDKFPISRPNLTFSTLTVSNMSPEDSSIYLCSVPGGTEAFFGQGTRLTVV.

In this sample, this clonotype turned up a few times. This rearrangement joins TRBV29-1 to TRBJ2-7; 8 bases map to TRBD1. J was trimmed by 4 bases and V by 4 bases; bases with no gene match: 3. Germline assignment: CDR1 SQVTM and CDR2 ANQGSEA. This CDR3 is 12 amino acids long. The DNA of the CDR3 is TGCAGCGTTGTCACAGGGGGGTACGAGCAGTACTTC. Its protein is CSVVTGGYEQYF.

This clonotype was counted between two and nine times. This sequence joins TRBV25-1 and TRBJ1-3; D call uncertain. Trimming left V 1 base short and J 0 bases short, with 10 bases between. This CDR3 has 16 amino acids. Germline V lookup: CDR1 MGHDK, CDR2 SYGVNS. In DNA form, the CDR3 reads TGTGCCAGCAGTGAATTCGGATCTTCCTCTGGAAACACCATATATTTT. Translation gives CASSEFGSSSGNTIYF.

The rearrangement uses TRBV7-9 and TRBJ2-1; TRBD2 agrees at 13 bases. The CDR3 sequence is 15 residues long. Germline CDR1 is SEHNR and CDR2 is FQNEAQ (reference sequence). V lost 3 bases and J lost 7; bases outside the gene matches: 3. The CDR3 protein is CASSFRTSGRNEQFF. The DNA of the CDR3 is TGTGCCAGCAGCTTCCGGACTAGCGGGAGAAATGAGCAGTTCTTC.

This clonotype was counted between two and nine times. V and J are TRBV12-3 or TRBV12-4 and TRBJ1-3; 7 bases are a match to TRBD1. The length of the CDR3 is 15 residues. With 5 bases clipped from V and 5 bases from J, the junction kept 9 bases outside the gene matches. The CDR3, as DNA: TGTGCCAGCAGTATGACCGGGACAGCTAGAAACACCATATATTTT. Residues: CASSMTGTARNTIYF.

This clonotype occurred many times. This chain uses TRBV12-3 or TRBV12-4 with TRBJ2-3, with TRBD1 matching over 7 bases. CDR3 length equals 16 residues. Trimming at V came to 3 bases and at J to 4 bases, leaving 10 bases not matched to a gene. The CDR3 DNA is TGTGCCAGCAGTTTCGGACAGGATACTAGTGCAGATACGCAGTATTTT. Protein sequence: CASSFGQDTSADTQYF.

In the case of this clonotype: Mismatch with germline at one junction end may stem from a read error. This chain uses TRBV11-1 with TRBJ2-5; D unclear. CDR1 and CDR2 (germline): SGHAT, FQDESV (reference sequence). This CDR3 is 11 amino acids long. CDR3 DNA: TGTGCCAGCCGCTTAAAGGAGACCCAGTACTTC. Protein: CASRLKETQYF.

In this sample, this clonotype turned up many times. This rearrangement joins TRBV4-3 to TRBJ2-2; D uncertain. CDR3 size: 13 residues. V dropped 0 bases and J dropped 11 bases, with 10 bases sitting between them. The germline V gene has CDR1 LGHNA and CDR2 YSLEER. The CDR3 nucleotides are TGCGCCAGCAGCCAAGATTGGGGTATTGAGCTGTTTTTT. Translation: CASSQDWGIELFF.

In its sample, this clonotype was seen many times. V is TRBV12-3 or TRBV12-4 and J is TRBJ2-1, with a possible D match to TRBD2 (6 bases). CDR3 length equals 15 residues. V was trimmed by 5 bases and J by 8 bases, leaving 19 bases between them. Here the CDR3 reads CASSPRLESPHEQFF. Here the CDR3 DNA reads TGTGCCAGCAGTCCTCGACTAGAATCCCCGCATGAGCAGTTCTTC.

The CDR3 bases are TGCGCCAGCAGTCCCCGAAAAGATACGCAGTATTTT. Protein sequence: CASSPRKDTQYF. The V gene is TRBV4-1, the J gene TRBJ2-3; D is undetermined. The CDR3 has 12 amino acids. Germline V gives CDR1 MGHRA, CDR2 YSYEKL. Trimming left V 6 bases short and J 5 bases short, with 9 bases between.

This clonotype was found many times. The V and J genes are TRBV5-1 and TRBJ2-5; weak D call: TRBD1 (6 bases). The CDR3 runs 16 residues. V was clipped by 5 bases and J by 2 bases, with 19 bases between them. Germline lookup yields CDR1 SGHRS and CDR2 YFSETQ. CDR3 sequence: CASRERRTGSQETQYF. The CDR3, as DNA: TGCGCCAGCAGGGAACGTAGAACAGGGTCGCAAGAGACCCAGTACTTC.

In its sample, this clonotype was seen a few times. The rearrangement joins TRBV28 to TRBJ2-5; TRBD2 matches 7 bases. Germline V gives CDR1 MDHEN, CDR2 SYDVKM. This CDR3 has 13 amino acids. The V gene end was trimmed by 6 bases and the J gene end by 5 bases; junction bases not matched to a gene: 6. The chain's CDR3 is CASRKAGRETQYF. CDR3 in DNA: TGTGCCAGCAGAAAAGCGGGAAGGGAGACCCAGTACTTC.

This sequence joins TRBV7-2 and TRBJ2-7; 7 nucleotides match TRBD1. Germline V lookup: CDR1 SGHTA, CDR2 FQGNSA. This CDR3 region has 15 residues. Germline trimming cut 1 base from V and 6 bases from J; bases unmatched to any gene: 9. CDR3 region: CASSLGQGSVGEQYF. The CDR3 DNA reads TGTGCCAGCAGCTTAGGACAGGGCTCCGTGGGCGAGCAGTACTTC.

The rearrangement uses TRBV11-1 and TRBJ2-5; the D is unclear. This CDR3 is built from 15 residues. V dropped 5 bases and J dropped 0 bases, with 13 bases sitting between them. Per the germline V gene, CDR1 is SGHAT and CDR2 is FQDESV (reference sequence). This CDR3 reads CASSPSGLYQETQYF. As DNA, the CDR3 is TGTGCCAGCAGCCCTTCCGGTTTGTACCAAGAGACCCAGTACTTC.

The chain employs TRBV14 and TRBJ2-5; a weak D match, TRBD1 (6 bases). V lost 6 bases, J lost 5 bases, and 16 bases lay in between. Germline CDR1 is SGHDN and CDR2 is FVKESK. This CDR3 has 14 amino acids. CDR3 DNA sequence: TGTGCCAGCAGTCGAGAGAAGGGGGTGGAGACCCAGTACTTC. As protein: CASSREKGVETQYF.

As regards this clonotype: One base away lies a much larger clone, so this may be a sequencing read error. The chain combines TRBV29-1 with TRBJ1-1; possible D gene TRBD1, 6 bases. Germline values: CDR1 SQVTM, CDR2 ANQGSEA. This CDR3 is built from 13 residues. The CDR3 protein is CSVDTGTNTEVFF. Written as DNA, the CDR3 is TGCAGCGTTGACACAGGGACGAACACTGAAGTTTTCTTT.

This rearrangement joins TRBV6-6 to TRBJ2-7, with 7 bases that match TRBD1. With 7 bases clipped from V and 1 base from J, the junction kept 4 bases outside the gene matches. The CDR3 extends over 13 amino acids. Germline loops: CDR1 MNHNY, CDR2 SVGAGI (reference sequence). The CDR3 DNA is TGTGCCAGCACCGACAGGGTTTCCTACGAGCAGTACGTC. Protein product: CASTDRVSYEQYV.

The chain carries TRBV20-1 and TRBJ2-2; D is undetermined. Germline V lookup: CDR1 DFQATT, CDR2 SNEGSKA (reference sequence). CDR3 length: 15 residues. V was clipped by 4 bases and J by 5 bases, with 17 bases between them. The CDR3, as DNA: TGCAGTGCTACACAAACCCTGGCGGAGACCGGGGAGCTGTTTTTT. Translating it yields CSATQTLAETGELFF.

This clonotype was counted only a few times. This sequence joins TRBV20-1 and TRBJ2-7; TRBD1 matches 8 bases. Trimming cost V 5 bases and J 5 bases; bases outside gene matches: 11. The CDR3 extends over 14 amino acids. CDR1 is DFQATT, CDR2 SNEGSKA, per germline (reference sequence). CDR3 sequence (DNA): TGCAGTGCTGGCTCAGAGACAGGGGCCCACGAGCAGTACGTC. Its translation: CSAGSETGAHEQYV.

This clonotype was detected only a few times. The CDR3 DNA sequence: TGTGCCAGCAGCGTGGGGGCGGATCGCACAGATACGCAGTATTTT. Protein: CASSVGADRTDTQYF. The V gene is TRBV9, the J gene TRBJ2-3; maybe TRBD1 (6 bases). The CDR3 runs to 15 residues. V was trimmed by 2 bases and J by 1 base, leaving 11 bases between them. CDR1 is SGDLS and CDR2 is YYNGEE in the germline V gene.

J is TRBJ2-7 and V is TRBV28; D might be TRBD1 (6 bases). CDR1 MDHEN and CDR2 SYDVKM come from the germline V gene. The V end was cut by 5 bases, the J end by 4 bases, with 12 bases between. The CDR3 length is 13 residues. The CDR3 bases are TGTGCCAGCAGTCCGACAGGTTTTTACGAGCAGTACGTC. This translates into CASSPTGFYEQYV.

The chain uses TRBV21-1 and TRBJ1-1. TRBV21-1 is recorded as a pseudogene. This CDR3 is 14 amino acids long. CDR3 residues: CASSKRVVNTEAFF. CDR3 coding DNA: TGTGCCAGCAGCAAACGGGTGGTGAACACTGAAGCTTTCTTT.

This clonotype has only a few counts. The chain joins TRBV29-1 to TRBJ1-1; 10 nucleotides align to TRBD1. The CDR3 has 14 residues. Germline V gene data show CDR1 as SQVTM and CDR2 as ANQGSEA. Trimming cost V 4 bases and J 0 bases; bases outside gene matches: 2. The CDR3 DNA is TGCAGCGTTGGACAGGGGGCCTTGAACACTGAAGCTTTCTTT. This sequence encodes CSVGQGALNTEAFF.

This clonotype occurred a few times. V is TRBV29-1 and J is TRBJ2-7, with a tentative D call TRBD2 (6 bases). Germline V CDR1 and CDR2: SQVTM, ANQGSEA. This CDR3 has 11 amino acids. V was clipped by 4 bases and J by 7 bases, with 11 bases between them. The chain's CDR3 is CSVAGSGEQYF. CDR3 in DNA: TGCAGCGTTGCCGGGAGTGGGGAGCAGTACTTC.